This T cell receptor (beta chain) was retrieved from a study of PD-1 blockade in classical Hodgkin lymphoma. Sequencing was performed with immunoSEQ multiplex PCR; in TCRdb, only in-frame clones are kept and a portion is missing. The table records approximately 14,000 clones, under 90% of them present only once. Concerning this clone itself: What it binds is not known.

Notes on the study in general: Sources of repertoire differences remain undefined, possibly disease activity or prior therapy.

Time point given: cycle 4 day 1 (C4D1), after less than seven weeks of nivolumab. Every patient was affected by relapse after autologous stem cell transplantation, while exposure to brentuximab vedotin was not uniform. PBMCs were thawed, and CD8+ T cells were then isolated from them by magnetic negative selection. V was clipped by 3 bases and J by 0 bases; unmatched bases: 11. The CDR3 has 19 residues. Germline assignment: CDR1 SGHVS and CDR2 FNYEAQ. This chain uses TRBV7-6 with TRBJ2-6; 7 bases agree with TRBD2. The receptor was derived from a human donor with classical Hodgkin lymphoma. The specimen was CD8+ T cells from blood, collected before the fourth cycle of nivolumab. The chain's CDR3 is CASSFPWGGLDSGANVLTF. The CDR3 DNA reads as TGTGCCAGCAGCTTCCCCTGGGGGGGTTTGGACTCTGGGGCCAACGTCCTGACTTTC.